The entry that follows covers one T cell receptor beta chain sequence. Its antigen is currently unknown. The table came from immunoSEQ multiplex PCR; TCRdb's copy has only in-frame clones and leaves some out. The table includes more than 8,500 clones, approximately 80% detected once. The record originates from a study of neoadjuvant nivolumab and ipilimumab in lung cancer. Findings and caveats of the study: Compared with tumor-adjacent uninvolved lung, resected tumors showed greater richness and clonality.

Germline CDR1 reads SGHNT; CDR2 reads YENEEA. This CDR3 is 15 amino acids long. The V gene end was trimmed by 2 bases and the J gene end by 3 bases; junction bases not matched to a gene: 4. This clonotype was sampled from an adult with non-small cell lung cancer. Some clones in this sample may be carry-over from other donors' samples. The material was tumor tissue, obtained after neoadjuvant nivolumab, alone or with ipilimumab, at or shortly before surgery. The genes are TRBV11-3 and TRBJ2-1; 7 nucleotides agree with TRBD2. Here the CDR3 reads CASSLLGGSYNEQFF. The CDR3, as DNA: TGTGCCAGCAGCTTACTCGGCGGGAGCTACAATGAGCAGTTCTTC. Filled out from reference TRBV11-3 and TRBJ2-1, the complete variable domain reads EAGVVQSPRYKIIEKKQPVAFWCNPISGHNTLYWYLQNLGQGPELLIRYENEEAVDDSQLPKDRFSAERLKGVDSTLKIQPAELGDSAVYLCASSLLGGSYNEQFFGPGTRLTVL.